This passage covers 21 T cell receptor beta chains from one sample sequenced in a study of cytomegalovirus exposure and HLA in healthy donors. The PCR ran on 60 Vbeta and 13 Jbeta primers. Repertoires were generated with immunoSEQ multiplex PCR, while TCRdb's copy carries only in-frame clones and drops some. The data contain about 57,000 clones, approximately 77% of them singletons. Sequences were obtained from PBMCs. Source of these receptors: a woman between 50 and 59 years old in good health and CMV-seronegative.

The chain joins TRBV10-1 to TRBJ2-3; 13 nucleotides match TRBD2. Germline assignment: CDR1 WNHNN and CDR2 SYGVQD (reference sequence). The CDR3 extends over 17 amino acids. The trim removed 0 bases at V and 4 bases at J, leaving 4 bases unmatched. CDR3 amino acids: CASSESTLAGGPDTQYF. CDR3 nucleotides: TGCGCCAGCAGTGAGTCGACACTAGCGGGAGGGCCAGATACGCAGTATTTT.

The chain employs TRBV28 and TRBJ2-7, with D maybe TRBD1 (6 bases). Trimming cost V 5 bases and J 6 bases, with 26 bases left between them. Per germline, CDR1 MDHEN and CDR2 SYDVKM. This CDR3 contains 17 residues. CDR3 sequence (DNA): TGTGCCAGCAGTCTCTCCCCCGCCGGGACAAATACCGGCGAGCAGTACTTC. It yields the protein CASSLSPAGTNTGEQYF.

The chain joins TRBV5-1 to TRBJ2-5, with 14 bases fitting TRBD2. With V trimmed by 4 bases and J by 6 bases, 8 bases remained unmatched. The CDR3 contains 16 residues. In germline, CDR1 is SGHRS, CDR2 YFSETQ. CDR3 bases: TGCGCCAGCAGCCTAGGGACTAGCGGGAGTCTGAAGACCCAGTACTTC. This codes for CASSLGTSGSLKTQYF.

The rearrangement uses TRBV7-2 and TRBJ2-5; TRBD2 matches 8 bases. The V and J ends lost 7 bases and 4 bases, in that order; junction bases with no gene match: 11. From germline, CDR1 is SGHTA and CDR2 FQGNSA. This CDR3 spans 15 amino acids. The CDR3 sequence is CASTYGVAGRETQYF. The CDR3 DNA sequence: TGTGCCAGCACCTATGGGGTAGCGGGGCGAGAGACCCAGTACTTC.

This sequence joins TRBV6-5 and TRBJ2-3; 11 bases match TRBD2. The junction had 2 bases not matched to a gene; V was cut back by 2 bases and J by 4 bases. CDR1 and CDR2 from the germline V gene are MNHEY and SVGAGI. This CDR3 region has 15 residues. The CDR3 nucleotides are TGTGCCAGCAGTTACGGACTAGCGGGTTCAGATACGCAGTATTTT. This sequence encodes CASSYGLAGSDTQYF.

The chain carries TRBV30 and TRBJ2-5, with D perhaps matching TRBD1 (6 bases). This CDR3 contains 14 residues. Germline V gene sequence: CDR1 GTSNPN, CDR2 SVGIG (reference sequence). With 2 bases removed from V and 2 bases from J, the gap between germline ends came to 12 bases. In DNA, the CDR3 is TGTGCCTGGAGTCCGGACAGTTTTCAAGAGACCCAGTACTTC. It yields the protein CAWSPDSFQETQYF.

In its sample, this clone was seen a few times. The V gene is TRBV7-9, the J gene TRBJ2-7, with D possibly being TRBD1 (6 bases). The CDR3 sequence is 14 residues long. Germline assignment: CDR1 SEHNR and CDR2 FQNEAQ (reference sequence). The V end lost 10 bases, the J end lost 6 bases, and 22 bases lay between the germline ends. CDR3 region: CAINPGTSRSEQYF. CDR3 in DNA: TGTGCCATTAACCCCGGGACAAGTAGGAGCGAGCAGTACTTC.

The chain couples TRBV11-1 to TRBJ2-5; 9 nucleotides match TRBD1. CDR1 SGHAT and CDR2 FQDESV come from the germline V gene (reference sequence). With 5 bases clipped from V and 4 bases from J, the junction kept 5 bases outside the gene matches. CDR3 length: 14 residues. CDR3 loop: CASSAWDRVETQYF. The DNA for the CDR3 is TGTGCCAGCAGCGCCTGGGACAGGGTAGAGACCCAGTACTTC.

This chain links TRBV6-4 with TRBJ1-1; no reliable D call. CDR3 length: 12 residues. V was clipped by 7 bases and J by 1 base, with 7 bases between them. Germline V lookup: CDR1 MRHNA, CDR2 SNTAGT. CDR3 coding DNA: TGTGCCAGCAACCCACAGAACACTGAAGCTTTCTTT. Residues: CASNPQNTEAFF.

The genes are TRBV30 and TRBJ1-3; 9 bases match TRBD1. The CDR3 totals 15 residues. Germline CDR1 GTSNPN, CDR2 SVGIG (reference sequence). The junction had 6 bases not matched to a gene; V was cut back by 3 bases and J by 3 bases. The CDR3 region has the DNA TGTGCCTGGAGCCCGGGACAGGGATATGGAAACACCATATATTTT. It is translated as CAWSPGQGYGNTIYF.

This sequence joins TRBV7-8 and TRBJ2-2; 9 nucleotides match TRBD1. The CDR3 extends over 18 amino acids. J lost 5 bases, V lost 1 base, and 11 bases had no gene match. The V gene's germline CDR1 is SGHVS and CDR2 FQNEAQ. The DNA of the CDR3 is TGTGCCAGCAGCTTAGAGGGCCTTGGGACAGGGAAGACCGGGGAGCTGTTTTTT. Protein: CASSLEGLGTGKTGELFF.

This clone was seen more than once but under ten times. The gene calls are TRBV28 and TRBJ2-7, with 8 nucleotides matching TRBD1. The CDR3 sequence is 16 residues long. The germline CDR1 and CDR2 sequences are MDHEN and SYDVKM. V was pared by 3 bases and J by 3 bases, with 10 bases of the junction left unmatched. CDR3 sequence (DNA): TGTGCCAGCAGTTTGGCCCACGGGACAGGACTCTACGAGCAGTACTTC. Translating it yields CASSLAHGTGLYEQYF. The whole variable domain, remainder taken from reference TRBV28 and TRBJ2-7, is DVKVTQSSRYLVKRTGEKVFLECVQDMDHENMFWYRQDPGLGLRLIYFSYDVKMKEKGDIPEGYSVSREKKERFSLILESASTNQTSMYLCASSLAHGTGLYEQYFGPGTRLTVT.

This clone was counted once. The gene calls are TRBV19 and TRBJ2-7; 8 bases are shared with TRBD2. Germline values: CDR1 LNHDA, CDR2 SQIVND (reference sequence). With V trimmed by 4 bases and J by 5 bases, 7 bases remained unmatched. This CDR3 spans 14 amino acids. CDR3 nucleotide sequence: TGTGCCAGTAGTACCCCCGGGGGGGTCCACGAGCAGTACTTC. This codes for CASSTPGGVHEQYF.

The V and J genes are TRBV28 and TRBJ1-2; 8 bases align to TRBD1. With 5 bases clipped from V and 4 bases from J, the junction kept 15 bases outside the gene matches. Germline V gene data show CDR1 as MDHEN and CDR2 as SYDVKM. CDR3 length: 17 amino acids. The CDR3 nucleotides are TGTGCCAGCAGTCAACTTAAGACAGGGGAGTTGAGCTATGGCTACACCTTC. It specifies CASSQLKTGELSYGYTF.

V is TRBV13 and J is TRBJ2-7; the match to TRBD2 covers 7 bases. The CDR3 consists of 16 residues. Germline CDR1 and CDR2: PRHDT and FYEKMQ (reference sequence). V lost 5 bases and J lost 2; bases outside the gene matches: 12. The CDR3 spells CASSPAGRGQAYEQYF. CDR3 nucleotide sequence: TGTGCCAGCAGCCCGGCGGGGAGGGGCCAAGCCTACGAGCAGTACTTC.

The rearrangement uses TRBV6-6 and TRBJ1-3; D gene uncertain. Germline values: CDR1 MNHNY, CDR2 SVGAGI (reference sequence). Trimming removed 4 bases from V and 0 bases from J, with 10 bases in between. There are 15 residues in the CDR3. The CDR3 spells CASSSFESSGNTIYF. CDR3 in DNA: TGTGCCAGCAGTTCCTTCGAGAGCTCTGGAAACACCATATATTTT.

The rearrangement links TRBV28 to TRBJ2-3, with 8 nucleotides matching TRBD1. Germline V gene lookup returns CDR1 MDHEN and CDR2 SYDVKM. With V trimmed by 5 bases and J by 2 bases, 6 bases remained unmatched. The CDR3 runs 15 residues. The CDR3 DNA sequence: TGTGCCAGCAGTCCCCGGACAGGGAACACAGATACGCAGTATTTT. This sequence encodes CASSPRTGNTDTQYF. The whole variable domain, filled in from reference TRBV28 and TRBJ2-3, reads DVKVTQSSRYLVKRTGEKVFLECVQDMDHENMFWYRQDPGLGLRLIYFSYDVKMKEKGDIPEGYSVSREKKERFSLILESASTNQTSMYLCASSPRTGNTDTQYFGPGTRLTVL.

This chain connects TRBV27 to TRBJ2-2, with 9 bases that match TRBD2. This CDR3 spans 17 amino acids. Germline assignment: CDR1 MNHEY and CDR2 SMNVEV (reference sequence). After removal of 0 bases from V and 1 base from J, the junction contained 3 bases not matched to a gene. The DNA of the CDR3 is TGTGCCAGCAGTTTATCCAGCGGGGGGCTGAACACCGGGGAGCTGTTTTTT. Protein: CASSLSSGGLNTGELFF.

The chain uses TRBV27 and TRBJ1-5; the D gene is possibly TRBD1 (5 bases). The CDR3 contains 14 residues. Trimming stripped 8 bases from V and 2 bases from J, with 13 bases between. Germline-derived CDR1 and CDR2 are MNHEY and SMNVEV (reference sequence). The chain's CDR3 is CASGGFGGNQPQHF. In DNA, the CDR3 is TGTGCCAGCGGGGGGTTCGGAGGCAATCAGCCCCAGCATTTT.

The chain recombines TRBV28 with TRBJ1-6; D may be TRBD1 (5 bases). The V gene's germline CDR1 is MDHEN and CDR2 SYDVKM. The CDR3 has 16 amino acids. Between the trimmed V and J ends, which lost 6 bases and 7 bases, there was a span of 19 bases. CDR3 protein: CASSPRTRLTNSPLHF. The CDR3 coding sequence is TGTGCCAGCAGCCCTAGGACAAGGCTTACGAATTCACCCCTCCACTTT.

The chain combines TRBV2 with TRBJ1-4; TRBD1 is a possible D gene (5 bases). The CDR3 is 13 residues long. Germline CDR1 reads SNHLY; CDR2 reads FYNNEI. Trimming took off 10 bases at V and 8 bases at J, with 17 bases between the two ends. CDR3 protein: CANRNRQSEKLFF. CDR3 DNA sequence: TGTGCCAACCGAAACAGGCAGTCCGAAAAACTGTTTTTT.